These 29 T cell receptor beta chains share one sample of origin, sequenced in a study of T cell repertoires in cytomegalovirus infection. These receptors lack a known antigen. One entry per CDR3 protein results from TCRdb running MiXCR on the reads. The sample shows over 250,000 distinct CDR3 sequences, 20% to 25% of them seen only once. Source: cultured PBMCs, taken from culture after CMV antigen stimulation. The receptors derive from a human donor in good health (CMV status not recorded). Some clones in this sample may be carry-over from other donors' samples.

This clonotype has ten or more counts. The chain couples TRBV7-9 to TRBJ1-1, with D unclear. V lost 3 bases to trimming and J lost 3 bases, with 11 bases between them. From germline, CDR1 is SEHNR and CDR2 FQNEAQ (reference sequence). The CDR3 runs to 14 residues. CDR3 DNA: TGTGCCAGCAGCTTCGGGCACCGATACACTGAAGCTTTCTTT. As protein: CASSFGHRYTEAFF. Full variable domain (outside the CDR3, taken from reference TRBV7-9 and TRBJ1-1): DTGVSQNPRHKITKRGQNVTFRCDPISEHNRLYWYRQTLGQGPEFLTYFQNEAQLEKSRLLSDRFSAERPKGSFSTLEIQRTEQGDSAMYLCASSFGHRYTEAFFGQGTRLTVV.

This clonotype was seen a few times. The chain recombines TRBV28 with TRBJ1-4; D not resolved. The V gene's germline CDR1 is MDHEN and CDR2 SYDVKM. This CDR3 contains 16 residues. V lost 1 base to trimming and J lost 0 bases, with 9 bases between them. Here the CDR3 reads CASSLYSGATNEKLFF. As DNA, the CDR3 is TGTGCCAGCAGTTTATATTCAGGAGCAACTAATGAAAAACTGTTTTTT.

This sequence joins TRBV27 and TRBJ1-2, with TRBD1 as a possible D gene (6 bases). The CDR3 consists of 15 residues. Trimming took 0 bases from V and 4 from J, leaving 12 bases between them. Germline CDR1 is MNHEY and CDR2 is SMNVEV (reference sequence). The CDR3 region is CASSLSAGASYGYTF. CDR3 bases: TGTGCCAGCAGTTTATCGGCAGGGGCTAGCTATGGCTACACCTTC.

The table lists this clonotype with many counts. The chain has TRBV11-2 and TRBJ1-5; D is ambiguous. CDR3 length equals 15 residues. Germline assignment: CDR1 SGHAT and CDR2 FQNNGV. V shed 2 bases and J shed 2 bases, with 10 bases lying between them. The CDR3 loop reads CASSLWGGGNQPQHF. CDR3 nucleotides: TGTGCCAGCAGCTTATGGGGTGGAGGCAATCAGCCCCAGCATTTT.

With regard to this clonotype: This may be a read error: a much more frequent sequence differs by one nucleotide. This sequence joins TRBV9 and TRBJ2-1; D uncertain. CDR3 size: 14 residues. Germline CDR1 SGDLS, CDR2 YYNGEE. The CDR3 is CTSSVRLVPNEQFF. CDR3 nucleotide sequence: TGTACCAGCAGCGTTCGGCTAGTCCCGAATGAGCAGTTCTTC.

CDR3 DNA sequence: TGCAGTGCTAGAGATCCCCAGCGGGGACCCTACGAGCAGTACTTC. It encodes CSARDPQRGPYEQYF. The rearrangement links TRBV20-1 to TRBJ2-7; TRBD2 matches 7 bases. Germline CDR1 DFQATT, CDR2 SNEGSKA (reference sequence). J lost 2 bases, V lost 0 bases, and 7 bases had no gene match. The CDR3 covers 15 residues.

This chain joins TRBV9 and TRBJ2-1; perhaps D is TRBD1 or TRBD2 (5 bases each). The CDR3 has 13 amino acids. V was trimmed by 3 bases and J by 8 bases, leaving 12 bases between them. Germline V gives CDR1 SGDLS, CDR2 YYNGEE. Here the CDR3 DNA reads TGTGCCAGCAGCGGGGACGTTCGGGATGAGCAGTTCTTC. This codes for CASSGDVRDEQFF.

J is TRBJ2-1 and V is TRBV6-2 or TRBV6-3; TRBD2 matches at 10 bases. Germline V CDR1 and CDR2: MNHEY, SVGEGT. V shed 5 bases and J 4 bases; nucleotides not matched to a gene: 8. This CDR3 is 16 amino acids long. DNA for the CDR3: TGTGCCAGCAGTGCTAGCGGGAGTCTTGGGTACAATGAGCAGTTCTTC. Translated, it gives CASSASGSLGYNEQFF.

This clonotype was counted only a few times. The rearrangement links TRBV14 to TRBJ1-1; D not certain. Per the germline V gene, CDR1 is SGHDN and CDR2 is FVKESK. This CDR3 region has 15 residues. With 4 bases removed from V and 1 base from J, the gap between germline ends came to 13 bases. CDR3 sequence (DNA): TGTGCCAGCAGCCTTATGCCGGGTTGGAACACTGAAGCTTTCTTT. Translating it yields CASSLMPGWNTEAFF. The whole variable domain, filled in from reference TRBV14 and TRBJ1-1, reads EAGVTQFPSHSVIEKGQTVTLRCDPISGHDNLYWYRRVMGKEIKFLLHFVKESKQDESGMPNNRFLAERTGGTYSTLKVQPAELEDSGVYFCASSLMPGWNTEAFFGQGTRLTVV.

This clonotype was recorded many times. This CDR3 reads CASSLALIAGGSQETQYF. CDR3 DNA: TGTGCCAGCAGCTTAGCGCTGATTGCGGGAGGGAGCCAAGAGACCCAGTACTTC. The chain employs TRBV7-2 and TRBJ2-5; 9 nucleotides align to TRBD2. V gave up 0 bases and J gave up 1 base; unmatched junction bases: 9. From germline, CDR1 is SGHTA and CDR2 FQGNSA. CDR3 length: 18 residues.

The chain links TRBV6-2 or TRBV6-3 to TRBJ1-2, with 8 bases lining up with TRBD1. This CDR3 comprises 18 residues. CDR1 and CDR2 (germline): MNHEY, SVGEGT. Unmatched junction bases numbered 19, after V lost 6 bases and J lost 4 bases. The CDR3 spells CASSRSVGQDFLGYGYTF. CDR3 DNA: TGTGCCAGCAGCCGGTCGGTGGGACAGGATTTCCTCGGCTATGGCTACACCTTC.

J is TRBJ2-1 and V is TRBV20-1, with TRBD2 identical over 10 bases. The CDR3 extends over 14 amino acids. The germline V gene has CDR1 DFQATT and CDR2 SNEGSKA (reference sequence). V was pared by 4 bases and J by 3 bases, with 3 bases of the junction left unmatched. CDR3 bases: TGCAGTGCTACCACTAGCGGGGTCTACAATGAGCAGTTCTTC. It codes for CSATTSGVYNEQFF.

This clonotype has at least ten counts. The chain combines TRBV7-9 with TRBJ2-1; 10 positions agree with TRBD2. Germline V gives CDR1 SEHNR, CDR2 FQNEAQ (reference sequence). The V segment lost 4 bases and the J segment 7 bases; nucleotides outside the gene matches: 16. The CDR3 consists of 18 residues. The CDR3 loop is CASSSSGSLAGVGNEQFF. The CDR3 DNA reads TGTGCCAGCAGCTCTTCTGGGTCTCTAGCGGGAGTTGGTAATGAGCAGTTCTTC.

This sequence joins TRBV7-3 and TRBJ2-5, with D maybe TRBD2 (6 bases). The CDR3 extends over 15 amino acids. Germline CDR1 is SGHTA and CDR2 is FQGTGA. V gave up 3 bases and J gave up 0 bases, with 11 bases separating them. DNA for the CDR3: TGTGCCAGCAGCTTCCTCGGAGGGGACCAAGAGACCCAGTACTTC. Amino acid sequence: CASSFLGGDQETQYF.

This chain links TRBV7-3 with TRBJ2-3, with TRBD2 matching 8 bases. Germline lookup yields CDR1 SGHTA and CDR2 FQGTGA. J lost 3 bases, V lost 4 bases, and 6 bases had no gene match. This CDR3 is 15 amino acids long. The CDR3 DNA sequence: TGTGCCAGCAGCTCGCAAGGGACTAGTACAGATACGCAGTATTTT. As protein: CASSSQGTSTDTQYF.

This clonotype was seen at least ten times. The chain is built from TRBV7-8 and TRBJ1-2, with 10 bases aligning to TRBD1. After removal of 5 bases from V and 2 bases from J, the junction contained 2 bases not matched to a gene. The CDR3 loop spans 14 amino acids. Germline CDR1 is SGHVS and CDR2 is FQNEAQ. CDR3 nucleotide sequence: TGTGCCAGCAGCCCGGACAGGGGGAACTATGGCTACACCTTC. Protein: CASSPDRGNYGYTF.

A few counts support this clonotype. The rearrangement joins TRBV11-3 to TRBJ2-5; TRBD2 matches at 11 bases. There are 15 residues in the CDR3. Germline trimming cut 4 bases from V and 4 bases from J; bases unmatched to any gene: 5. In germline, CDR1 is SGHNT, CDR2 YENEEA. The CDR3 DNA sequence: TGTGCCAGCAGCTCCGGGACTAGCGGAGGAGAGACCCAGTACTTC. It yields the protein CASSSGTSGGETQYF.

This chain uses TRBV19 with TRBJ1-1, with D possibly being TRBD1 (6 bases). Germline CDR1 and CDR2: LNHDA and SQIVND (reference sequence). This CDR3 has 16 amino acids. The germline V and J ends were trimmed by 0 bases and 0 bases, with 11 bases remaining between them. As DNA, the CDR3 is TGTGCCAGTAGTATAGATTGGCAGGGGTTGAACACTGAAGCTTTCTTT. Its protein is CASSIDWQGLNTEAFF.

V and J are TRBV7-8 and TRBJ1-2; 8 bases agree with TRBD1. Germline loops: CDR1 SGHVS, CDR2 FQNEAQ. This CDR3 spans 13 amino acids. The V segment lost 8 bases and the J segment 7 bases; nucleotides outside the gene matches: 9. DNA of the CDR3: TGTGCCAGCTCTGGGACAGGACTTCGTGGCTACACCTTC. Amino acid sequence: CASSGTGLRGYTF.

As concerns this clonotype: Without the conserved terminal phenylalanine or tryptophan, this CDR3 likely stems from a read error. The chain employs TRBV7-4 and TRBJ1-3, with no clear D. Germline CDR1 and CDR2: SGHVT and SQSDAQ. V was pared by 9 bases and J by 4 bases, with 16 bases between. The CDR3 runs to 14 residues. The CDR3: CASKLHPSGNTIYV. The CDR3 DNA reads TGTGCCAGTAAGCTCCACCCCTCAGGAAACACCATATATGTT.

The table lists this clonotype with many counts. The chain uses TRBV4-2 and TRBJ2-1; a possible D gene is TRBD1 (5 bases). The V and J ends lost 0 bases and 4 bases respectively, with 10 bases between them. Per germline, CDR1 LGHNA and CDR2 YNFKEQ. This CDR3 has 15 amino acids. The CDR3 DNA reads TGTGCCAGCAGCCAAGAAGGGGCTGGATACAATGAGCAGTTCTTC. As protein: CASSQEGAGYNEQFF.

The chain is built from TRBV12-3 or TRBV12-4 and TRBJ2-3; 8 nucleotides match TRBD1. The CDR3 has 18 residues. The V segment lost 5 bases and the J segment 4 bases; nucleotides outside the gene matches: 17. CDR3 amino acids: CASSPRGQGSINADTQYF. In nucleotides, the CDR3 is TGTGCCAGCAGTCCCCGCGGACAGGGTTCGATCAATGCAGATACGCAGTATTTT.

This clonotype has more than one count but fewer than ten. The rearrangement uses TRBV2 and TRBJ2-1; 8 bases are shared with TRBD2. Looked up from germline, CDR1 is SNHLY and CDR2 is FYNNEI. The CDR3 length is 15 residues. Losses at the gene ends were 8 bases for V and 2 bases for J; bases not matched to a gene: 8. CDR3 sequence: CASDSSGAAYNEQFF. DNA for the CDR3: TGTGCCAGCGACAGTAGCGGGGCCGCCTACAATGAGCAGTTCTTC.

This clonotype was picked up many times. The chain links TRBV11-2 to TRBJ2-2, with D perhaps assigned TRBD1 or TRBD2 (5 bases each). V lost 1 base and J lost 7, with 16 bases in between. CDR3 size: 16 residues. The germline V gene encodes CDR1 SGHAT and CDR2 FQNNGV. The CDR3, as DNA: TGTGCCAGCAGCTTAGGAACCGGGACCCGGGGCGGGGAGCTGTTTTTT. This codes for CASSLGTGTRGGELFF.

This clonotype was seen many times. This chain links TRBV7-8 with TRBJ2-1; D not resolved. The V gene lost 1 base and the J gene lost 12 bases, with 10 bases spanning the gap. CDR1 SGHVS and CDR2 FQNEAQ come from the germline V gene. CDR3 size: 12 residues. CDR3 sequence reads: CASSLVVSRQFF. CDR3 bases: TGTGCCAGCAGCTTAGTGGTGTCGCGGCAGTTCTTC. Full variable domain (outside the CDR3, taken from reference TRBV7-8 and TRBJ2-1): GAGVSQSPRYKVAKRGQDVALRCDPISGHVSLFWYQQALGQGPEFLTYFQNEAQLDKSGLPSDRFFAERPEGSVSTLKIQRTQQEDSAVYLCASSLVVSRQFFGPGTRLTVL.

This clonotype occurred many times. CDR3: CASSLGDRNQETQYF. The CDR3 DNA reads TGTGCCAGCAGCTTGGGGGACAGAAACCAAGAGACCCAGTACTTC. The chain links TRBV7-9 to TRBJ2-5; 7 nucleotides align to TRBD1. The CDR3 has 15 amino acids. Germline CDR1 SEHNR, CDR2 FQNEAQ (reference sequence). V shed 3 bases, J shed 0 bases, and the junction held 4 bases outside the gene matches.

This clonotype was counted many times. The chain combines TRBV28 with TRBJ1-5; 8 bases are shared with TRBD1. The CDR3 spans 15 residues. Germline V CDR1 and CDR2: MDHEN, SYDVKM. The junction had 5 bases not matched to a gene; V was cut back by 2 bases and J by 5 bases. This CDR3 reads CASSLGGQGYQPQHF. Here the CDR3 DNA reads TGTGCCAGCAGTTTAGGTGGACAGGGCTATCAGCCCCAGCATTTT.

This clonotype showed up many times. The CDR3 DNA is TGTGCCAGCAGCCTACTGTCTGGAAACACCATATATTTT. Residues: CASSLLSGNTIYF. This chain connects TRBV7-2 to TRBJ1-3; the D is unclear. Germline CDR1 reads SGHTA; CDR2 reads FQGNSA. The CDR3 is 13 amino acids. V lost 5 bases and J 1 base, leaving 6 bases between the germline ends.

This chain links TRBV25-1 with TRBJ1-3; D may be TRBD1 (5 bases). The CDR3 spans 18 residues. Trimming left V 10 bases short and J 0 bases short, with 25 bases between. The germline gives CDR1 MGHDK, CDR2 SYGVNS. CDR3 nucleotide sequence: TGTGCCACCCCCGTGTTTTGCCAGGGCGTCTTCTCTGGAAACACCATATATTTT. Its protein is CATPVFCQGVFSGNTIYF.